Below, 9 T cell receptor beta chains from the same sample are listed, as sequenced in a study of blood T cell repertoires in COVID-19. The repertoire was sequenced with immunoSEQ multiplex PCR; TCRdb's copy has only in-frame clones and lacks some. Here the sample spans about 190,000 clones, nearly 90% being singletons. The sequenced sample consisted of peripheral blood. These receptors originate from a man aged 50-60 years with acute or convalescent COVID-19.

The V and J genes are TRBV7-2 and TRBJ2-2; tentative D call: TRBD2 (7 bases). The ends were cut back, 1 base at V and 6 bases at J, with 12 bases in the middle. Germline CDR1 SGHTA, CDR2 FQGNSA. The CDR3 covers 15 residues. CDR3 loop: CASSLVQGGAGELFF. Here the CDR3 DNA reads TGTGCCAGCAGCTTAGTACAGGGAGGGGCCGGGGAGCTGTTTTTT.

This clone was detected only once. The chain recombines TRBV7-2 with TRBJ2-1, with 8 bases aligning to TRBD2. Germline lookup yields CDR1 SGHTA and CDR2 FQGNSA. The CDR3 runs to 14 residues. V was pared by 7 bases and J by 7 bases, with 9 bases of the junction left unmatched. This CDR3 reads CASKGTRLLNEQFF. In DNA form, the CDR3 reads TGTGCCAGCAAGGGGACTAGACTTCTTAATGAGCAGTTCTTC.

This chain connects TRBV24-1 to TRBJ2-2, with D perhaps TRBD1 (6 bases). Trimming took 7 bases from V and 5 from J, leaving 10 bases between them. This CDR3 spans 13 amino acids. Germline V gives CDR1 KGHDR, CDR2 SFDVKD. The CDR3 DNA follows: TGTGCCACCAGGGTGGGGGCTACCGGGGAGCTGTTTTTT. It specifies CATRVGATGELFF.

V and J are TRBV19 and TRBJ2-2; a possible D gene is TRBD2 (7 bases). Trimming shortened V by 7 bases and J by 0 bases, and 33 bases separated the two germline ends. This CDR3 region has 22 residues. Looked up from germline, CDR1 is LNHDA and CDR2 is SQIVND (reference sequence). The CDR3 region is CASTYARRQSTRGASNTGELFF. For the CDR3, the DNA is TGTGCCAGTACCTACGCACGACGCCAATCCACCCGGGGGGCCTCGAACACCGGGGAGCTGTTTTTT.

V usage is TRBV7-3 and J usage is TRBJ2-1, with D possibly matching TRBD2 (6 bases). Germline CDR1 reads SGHTA; CDR2 reads FQGTGA. The CDR3 is 13 amino acids. Deletions cut 1 base from V and 5 bases from J, with 6 bases between. The CDR3 DNA follows: TGTGCCAGCAGCTTAATAGCGGACAATGAGCAGTTCTTC. This encodes CASSLIADNEQFF.

The rearrangement links TRBV6-2 or TRBV6-3 to TRBJ2-7; possible D gene TRBD2, 7 bases. V was cut by 5 bases and J by 4 bases, with 12 bases left in between. The CDR3 consists of 13 residues. The V gene's germline CDR1 is MNHEY and CDR2 SVGEGT. The CDR3 spells CASSRGRGYEQYV. The CDR3 region has the DNA TGTGCCAGCAGTCGGGGGAGGGGGTACGAGCAGTACGTC.

This chain uses TRBV9 with TRBJ2-1, with 11 bases fitting TRBD2. The CDR3 sequence is 18 residues long. CDR1 SGDLS and CDR2 YYNGEE come from the germline V gene. V shed 1 base, J shed 7 bases, and the junction held 13 bases outside the gene matches. CDR3 amino acids: CASSVSPSLAGEGNEQFF. The CDR3 coding sequence is TGTGCCAGCAGCGTAAGCCCCTCACTAGCGGGAGAGGGTAATGAGCAGTTCTTC.

The CDR3: CASSETGSYGYTF. In DNA, the CDR3 is TGTGCCAGCAGCGAAACCGGGAGCTATGGCTACACCTTC. This sequence joins TRBV7-9 and TRBJ1-2; no reliable D call. This CDR3 region has 13 residues. Trimming left V 5 bases short and J 4 bases short, with 11 bases between. Germline CDR1 reads SEHNR; CDR2 reads FQNEAQ (reference sequence).

This clone was observed once. The chain joins TRBV4-2 to TRBJ1-6; TRBD1 might be the D (5 bases). Germline CDR1 LGHNA, CDR2 YNFKEQ. The CDR3 runs to 16 residues. The V and J ends lost 0 bases and 7 bases respectively, with 13 bases between them. The CDR3 sequence: CASSQDGPGLNSPLHF. The CDR3 bases are TGTGCCAGCAGCCAAGATGGCCCGGGACTGAATTCACCCCTCCACTTT.